One sample yielded the 6 T cell receptor beta chains listed below, sequenced in a study of cytomegalovirus exposure and HLA in healthy donors. Both 60 Vbeta primers and 13 Jbeta primers went into the PCR. Assay used: immunoSEQ multiplex PCR; TCRdb lists only in-frame clones, some missing. The sample shows some 190,000 clones, 76% of them seen only once. Sequencing used PBMCs. These receptors all come from a man between 18 and 29 years old in good health and CMV-seronegative.

The chain employs TRBV2 and TRBJ1-1; perhaps TRBD1 as D (5 bases). The CDR3 is 11 amino acids. Trimming removed 4 bases from V and 10 bases from J, with 10 bases in between. Germline V lookup: CDR1 SNHLY, CDR2 FYNNEI. CDR3 residues: CASSVQEGAFF. The CDR3, as DNA: TGTGCCAGCAGTGTACAGGAAGGAGCTTTCTTT.

This clone was observed a few times. The chain couples TRBV9 to TRBJ2-5; TRBD1 is a possible D gene (5 bases). Trimming removed 0 bases from V and 7 bases from J, with 22 bases in between. The CDR3 spans 17 residues. Germline-derived CDR1 and CDR2 are SGDLS and YYNGEE. CDR3 loop: CASSVGDWGHPVGTQYF. The CDR3 coding sequence is TGTGCCAGCAGCGTAGGTGATTGGGGCCATCCGGTTGGGACCCAGTACTTC.

The chain couples TRBV6-4 to TRBJ2-2; 11 bases agree with TRBD2. The CDR3 contains 17 residues. The germline V gene encodes CDR1 MRHNA and CDR2 SNTAGT. V trimming: 2 bases; J trimming: 3 bases; junction bases outside the gene matches: 5. CDR3 coding DNA: TGTGCCAGCAGTGACACCCATAGCGGGAGGGACACCGGGGAGCTGTTTTTT. It codes for CASSDTHSGRDTGELFF.

Turning to this clone: A junction boundary mismatches the germline segment, possibly from a read error. V gene TRBV9 combines with J gene TRBJ2-1; D is unresolved. CDR3 length: 17 residues. Per the germline V gene, CDR1 is SGDLS and CDR2 is YYNGEE. The CDR3 coding sequence is TGTGCCAGCAGTCTCCCCCCCGCAGGCCGGTCCTCCAATGAGCAGTTCTTC. It translates to CASSLPPAGRSSNEQFF.

This chain links TRBV2 with TRBJ2-7, with unresolved D. This CDR3 comprises 13 residues. The V end lost 7 bases, the J end lost 0 bases, and 10 bases lay between the germline ends. Germline loops: CDR1 SNHLY, CDR2 FYNNEI. In DNA form, the CDR3 reads TGTGCCAGCAATCCTGACACCTCCTACGAGCAGTACTTC. As protein: CASNPDTSYEQYF.

This chain joins TRBV11-1 and TRBJ2-1; TRBD2 matches 9 bases. Germline CDR1 SGHAT, CDR2 FQDESV (reference sequence). CDR3 length: 15 residues. V shed 7 bases and J 10 bases; nucleotides not matched to a gene: 14. Written as DNA, the CDR3 is TGTGCCAGCACTAAGTCAGCGGGGGGCGTACGGGAGCAGTTCTTC. Translating gives CASTKSAGGVREQFF.